One and the same sample provided the 27 T cell receptor beta chains below, sequenced in a study of T cell repertoires in cytomegalovirus infection. MiXCR, run by TCRdb on the reads, gives a single entry per CDR3 protein. The table includes around 340,000 distinct CDR3 sequences, almost 30% detected once. Antigens of these TCRs are unknown. Sequencing was performed on cultured PBMCs, taken from culture after CMV antigen stimulation. These receptor sequences come from a human donor in good health (CMV status not recorded). Some clones in this sample may be carry-over from other donors' samples.

CDR3 in DNA: TGTGCCAGCAGTTACATGGACAGGAGCAATCAGCCCCAGCATTTT. It encodes CASSYMDRSNQPQHF. This chain uses TRBV6-1 with TRBJ1-5; 7 nucleotides agree with TRBD1. CDR1 is MNHNS, CDR2 SASEGT, per germline. J gave up 1 base and V 5 bases, and 5 bases lay outside the gene matches. The CDR3 runs 15 residues.

V and J are TRBV6-6 and TRBJ2-2, with no clear D. Between the trimmed V and J ends, which lost 7 bases and 1 base, there was a span of 7 bases. Germline V lookup: CDR1 MNHNY, CDR2 SVGAGI (reference sequence). The CDR3 consists of 13 residues. CDR3 DNA sequence: TGTGCCAGCACCCCGGAGAACACCGGGGAGCTGTTTTTT. Its translation is CASTPENTGELFF.

This clonotype was counted only a few times. The chain links TRBV11-3 to TRBJ2-3; D perhaps matches TRBD1 (6 bases). The V gene's germline CDR1 is SGHNT and CDR2 YENEEA. This CDR3 region has 15 residues. Trimming cost V 4 bases and J 2 bases, with 13 bases left between them. The CDR3 is CASSSGTFPTDTQYF. CDR3 DNA sequence: TGTGCCAGCAGCTCAGGGACATTTCCCACAGATACGCAGTATTTT. The complete variable domain, with remaining parts taken from reference TRBV11-3 and TRBJ2-3, reads EAGVVQSPRYKIIEKKQPVAFWCNPISGHNTLYWYLQNLGQGPELLIRYENEEAVDDSQLPKDRFSAERLKGVDSTLKIQPAELGDSAVYLCASSSGTFPTDTQYFGPGTRLTVL.

In this sample, this clonotype turned up a few times. The chain employs TRBV6-5 and TRBJ1-2; tentative D call: TRBD1 (6 bases). Germline assignment: CDR1 MNHEY and CDR2 SVGAGI. CDR3 length equals 15 residues. Trimming stripped 0 bases from V and 6 bases from J, with 14 bases between. The CDR3 sequence is CASSYSGRGVDGYTF. The CDR3 DNA reads TGTGCCAGCAGTTACTCGGGCAGGGGCGTGGATGGCTACACCTTC.

This clonotype was observed a handful of times. This sequence joins TRBV6-1 and TRBJ1-1; TRBD1 aligns across 7 bases. The CDR3 contains 14 residues. CDR1 and CDR2 from the germline V gene are MNHNS and SASEGT. V trimming: 3 bases; J trimming: 7 bases; junction bases outside the gene matches: 8. DNA of the CDR3: TGTGCCAGCAGTGATCCAGGGGGGGAGGGTGAAGCTTTCTTT. Amino acids: CASSDPGGEGEAFF.

The genes are TRBV6-1 and TRBJ2-3; D possibly corresponds to TRBD2 (6 bases). The V gene's germline CDR1 is MNHNS and CDR2 SASEGT. The CDR3 extends over 17 amino acids. Trimming took off 0 bases at V and 7 bases at J, with 20 bases between the two ends. In DNA form, the CDR3 reads TGTGCCAGCAGTGAAGCACCGGGACTCCCATCGTTTAATACGCAGTATTTT. Residues: CASSEAPGLPSFNTQYF.

This rearrangement joins TRBV7-2 to TRBJ1-2; D is uncertain. V was trimmed by 2 bases and J by 2 bases, leaving 12 bases between them. This CDR3 region has 15 residues. The germline gives CDR1 SGHTA, CDR2 FQGNSA. CDR3 protein: CASSLLGLENYGYTF. The CDR3 nucleotides are TGTGCCAGCAGCTTATTGGGTCTCGAGAACTATGGCTACACCTTC. Using reference TRBV7-2 and TRBJ1-2 for the parts outside the CDR3, the full variable domain is GAGVSQSPSNKVTEKGKDVELRCDPISGHTALYWYRQSLGQGLEFLIYFQGNSAPDKSGLPSDRFSAERTGGSVSTLTIQRTQQEDSAVYLCASSLLGLENYGYTFGSGTRLTVV.

This clonotype was counted between two and nine times. The rearrangement links TRBV7-9 to TRBJ2-3, with D hard to call. This CDR3 is 14 amino acids long. V lost 10 bases, J lost 4 bases, and 18 bases lay in between. Looked up from germline, CDR1 is SEHNR and CDR2 is FQNEAQ (reference sequence). The CDR3 bases are TGTGCCACCGGCTGGTGGATGAATCCAGATACGCAGTATTTT. Protein product: CATGWWMNPDTQYF. The full variable domain, completed using reference TRBV7-9 and TRBJ2-3, is DTGVSQNPRHKITKRGQNVTFRCDPISEHNRLYWYRQTLGQGPEFLTYFQNEAQLEKSRLLSDRFSAERPKGSFSTLEIQRTEQGDSAMYLCATGWWMNPDTQYFGPGTRLTVL.

The chain carries TRBV7-9 and TRBJ1-2, with TRBD1 matching 7 bases. V lost 4 bases, J lost 0 bases, and 8 bases stayed unmatched. Looked up from germline, CDR1 is SEHNR and CDR2 is FQNEAQ (reference sequence). The CDR3 has 16 amino acids. The CDR3 spells CASSSGGTVANYGYTF. The CDR3 DNA sequence: TGTGCCAGCAGCTCAGGCGGGACAGTAGCTAACTATGGCTACACCTTC.

This rearrangement joins TRBV6-6 to TRBJ2-1; 11 nucleotides agree with TRBD2. The CDR3 loop spans 19 amino acids. Germline V gene lookup returns CDR1 MNHNY and CDR2 SVGAGI (reference sequence). Trimming at V came to 7 bases and at J to 5 bases, leaving 19 bases not matched to a gene. The CDR3 region is CASTLGASGRYKADNEQFF. The CDR3 coding sequence is TGTGCCAGCACCCTGGGGGCTAGCGGGAGGTACAAGGCTGACAATGAGCAGTTCTTC.

V is TRBV29-1 and J is TRBJ1-2, with TRBD1 matching over 7 bases. This CDR3 is built from 15 residues. Germline V gene lookup returns CDR1 SQVTM and CDR2 ANQGSEA. Germline trimming cut 4 bases from V and 0 bases from J; bases unmatched to any gene: 8. Here the CDR3 DNA reads TGCAGCGTTGTCGGGACAGCACTAGCTAACTATGGCTACACCTTC. Protein sequence: CSVVGTALANYGYTF.

The sample holds one count of this clonotype. This rearrangement joins TRBV19 to TRBJ2-1; TRBD2 agrees at 7 bases. This CDR3 region has 11 residues. Unmatched junction bases numbered 6, after V lost 10 bases and J lost 9 bases. CDR1 LNHDA and CDR2 SQIVND come from the germline V gene (reference sequence). The CDR3 region has the DNA TGTGCCATCTCCGGGGGGTCTGAGCAGTTCTTC. Translating it yields CAISGGSEQFF.

This chain uses TRBV7-8 with TRBJ1-2; weak D call: TRBD1 (6 bases). V lost 4 bases, J lost 12 bases, and 18 bases lay in between. From germline, CDR1 is SGHVS and CDR2 FQNEAQ. This CDR3 comprises 13 residues. CDR3 in DNA: TGTGCCAGCAGCTGGGGACACCGAGAAGAACACACCTTC. Translated, it gives CASSWGHREEHTF. Full variable domain (missing parts from reference TRBV7-8 and TRBJ1-2): GAGVSQSPRYKVAKRGQDVALRCDPISGHVSLFWYQQALGQGPEFLTYFQNEAQLDKSGLPSDRFFAERPEGSVSTLKIQRTQQEDSAVYLCASSWGHREEHTFGSGTRLTVV.

The genes are TRBV6-5 and TRBJ1-4; D unclear. CDR3 size: 14 residues. Trimming shortened V by 3 bases and J by 2 bases, and 7 bases separated the two germline ends. Germline CDR1 reads MNHEY; CDR2 reads SVGAGI. CDR3 residues: CASSYGGTNEKLFF. The CDR3 nucleotides read TGTGCCAGCAGTTATGGAGGGACTAATGAAAAACTGTTTTTT.

This clonotype was recorded a few times. At one end, the junction sequence differs from germline, possibly due to a read error. The chain employs TRBV4-1 and TRBJ2-5; 9 nucleotides align to TRBD2. The CDR3 consists of 16 residues. CDR1 is MGHRA, CDR2 YSYEKL, per germline. CDR3 DNA: TGTGCCAGCAGCCAAGAGCGCGGGGGGGCCGGGGAGACCCAGTACTTC. It encodes CASSQERGGAGETQYF.

In its sample, this clonotype was seen a few times. The chain is built from TRBV2 and TRBJ2-6; no reliable D call. V was clipped by 8 bases and J by 0 bases, with 8 bases between them. Per the germline V gene, CDR1 is SNHLY and CDR2 is FYNNEI. The CDR3 spans 14 residues. CDR3 in amino acids: CASADRSGANVLTF. The DNA for the CDR3 is TGTGCCAGCGCTGATCGCTCTGGGGCCAACGTCCTGACTTTC.

The genes are TRBV11-1 and TRBJ2-7; 8 bases line up with TRBD2. Germline loops: CDR1 SGHAT, CDR2 FQDESV (reference sequence). This CDR3 is built from 15 residues. V dropped 5 bases and J dropped 1; count of bases not matched to a gene: 7. This chain's CDR3 is CASSPRVAGSYEQYF. CDR3 coding DNA: TGTGCCAGCAGCCCCCGGGTAGCGGGATCCTACGAGCAGTACTTC. The full variable domain, with the rest looked up from reference TRBV11-1 and TRBJ2-7, is EAEVAQSPRYKITEKSQAVAFWCDPISGHATLYWYRQILGQGPELLVQFQDESVVDDSQLPKDRFSAERLKGVDSTLKIQPAELGDSAMYLCASSPRVAGSYEQYFGPGTRLTVT.

This clonotype was recorded a few times. The chain combines TRBV5-1 with TRBJ2-5, with 9 bases fitting TRBD1. J gave up 4 bases and V 4 bases, and 5 bases lay outside the gene matches. CDR3 length: 14 residues. Germline CDR1 is SGHRS and CDR2 is YFSETQ. CDR3 protein: CASSVGQGRETQYF. CDR3 in DNA: TGCGCCAGCAGCGTCGGACAGGGGAGAGAGACCCAGTACTTC.

V gene TRBV7-2 combines with J gene TRBJ2-7; tentative D call: TRBD1 (6 bases). V lost 3 bases and J 2 bases, leaving 17 bases between the germline ends. CDR3 length equals 16 residues. Germline V CDR1 and CDR2: SGHTA, FQGNSA. As DNA, the CDR3 is TGTGCCAGCAGCTTGTGGGGGACACTGGAGCCCTACGAGCAGTACTTC. It yields the protein CASSLWGTLEPYEQYF.

The V gene is TRBV20-1, the J gene TRBJ1-1; TRBD1 matches 7 bases. Per germline, CDR1 DFQATT and CDR2 SNEGSKA (reference sequence). This CDR3 is built from 13 residues. With V trimmed by 6 bases and J by 7 bases, 11 bases remained unmatched. DNA for the CDR3: TGCAGTGCACCCTCGGCAGGGGGGGATGAAGCTTTCTTT. Translation gives CSAPSAGGDEAFF.

This clonotype has just a few counts. The V gene is TRBV11-1, the J gene TRBJ2-1, with D possibly matching TRBD2 (6 bases). Per the germline V gene, CDR1 is SGHAT and CDR2 is FQDESV (reference sequence). The length of the CDR3 is 16 residues. Trimming took off 4 bases at V and 5 bases at J, with 18 bases between the two ends. For the CDR3, the DNA is TGTGCCAGCAGCTATTCTCGGGAGAAAGTTAACAATGAGCAGTTCTTC. Protein product: CASSYSREKVNNEQFF.

The chain recombines TRBV27 with TRBJ2-1; unclear D gene. The V and J ends lost 6 bases and 0 bases respectively, with 15 bases between them. Germline V gene lookup returns CDR1 MNHEY and CDR2 SMNVEV (reference sequence). The CDR3 sequence is 16 residues long. CDR3 sequence: CASRTLRMSSYNEQFF. The CDR3 nucleotides read TGTGCCAGCAGAACCCTCCGGATGAGCTCCTACAATGAGCAGTTCTTC.

J is TRBJ2-7 and V is TRBV5-1; weak D call: TRBD2 (6 bases). Germline V gene lookup returns CDR1 SGHRS and CDR2 YFSETQ. Trimming removed 0 bases at V and 7 bases at J, with 11 bases between. This CDR3 region has 13 residues. The CDR3 is CASSLVRGREQYF. The DNA of the CDR3 is TGCGCCAGCAGCTTGGTGCGGGGAAGGGAGCAGTACTTC.

The V call is TRBV7-9, the J call TRBJ1-2; 7 bases match TRBD1. CDR3 length: 18 amino acids. Germline values: CDR1 SEHNR, CDR2 FQNEAQ (reference sequence). V shed 5 bases, J shed 8 bases, and the junction held 23 bases outside the gene matches. This CDR3 reads CASSRIRQGIRRALGYTF. The DNA for the CDR3 is TGTGCCAGCAGCCGAATTCGACAGGGCATAAGGCGGGCCTTGGGCTACACCTTC.

In its sample, this clonotype was seen once. The rearrangement uses TRBV11-2 and TRBJ2-7, with D possibly matching TRBD2 (5 bases). This CDR3 has 14 amino acids. Germline assignment: CDR1 SGHAT and CDR2 FQNNGV. V shed 6 bases and J shed 4 bases, with 16 bases lying between them. CDR3 region: CASRLGFREYEQYF. The CDR3, as DNA: TGTGCCAGCAGACTAGGGTTTCGTGAGTACGAGCAGTACTTC.

This clonotype was seen more than once but under ten times. The chain couples TRBV5-1 to TRBJ1-1; D possibly corresponds to TRBD1 (5 bases). Between the trimmed V and J ends, which lost 0 bases and 5 bases, there was a span of 11 bases. The germline CDR1 and CDR2 sequences are SGHRS and YFSETQ. The CDR3 length is 14 residues. CDR3: CASSLEGRETEAFF. The DNA of the CDR3 is TGCGCCAGCAGCTTGGAAGGCAGGGAGACTGAAGCTTTCTTT.

This clonotype was found a few times. The J gene is TRBJ1-2, the V gene TRBV7-8; possible D gene TRBD1, 5 bases. V gave up 0 bases and J gave up 4 bases, with 12 bases separating them. Germline-derived CDR1 and CDR2 are SGHVS and FQNEAQ. This CDR3 region has 15 residues. CDR3 amino acids: CASSLAGGSAYGYTF. The DNA of the CDR3 is TGTGCCAGCAGCTTAGCGGGGGGTTCGGCCTATGGCTACACCTTC.